Shown below are 20 T cell receptor beta chains from a single sample sequenced in a study of human T cells and chemical hapten exposure. Via MiXCR, TCRdb re-called the RACE reads, giving one row per CDR3 protein. The sample contains about 190,000 distinct CDR3 sequences, around a quarter of which appear only once. Indicated time point: patch test 3, about 24 weeks after DPC sensitization. Treatment specified: therapeutic diphenylcyclopropenone sensitization with weekly scalp DPC. Sequenced material: whole blood, taken in connection with sensitization to the hapten diphenylcyclopropenone (DPC). These receptors were obtained from a woman aged 40 to 50 with alopecia areata. Some clones in this sample may be carry-over from other donors' samples.

This clonotype was seen a handful of times. The chain recombines TRBV28 with TRBJ1-2; 8 bases match TRBD1. This CDR3 contains 14 residues. V shed 4 bases and J 6 bases; nucleotides not matched to a gene: 7. Per the germline V gene, CDR1 is MDHEN and CDR2 is SYDVKM. The chain's CDR3 is CASSSITGGDGYTF. DNA of the CDR3: TGTGCCAGCAGTTCGATCACAGGGGGGGATGGCTACACCTTC.

This clonotype was picked up a small number of times. The rearrangement joins TRBV27 to TRBJ2-1, with 14 bases matching TRBD2. The V gene end was trimmed by 11 bases and the J gene end by 14 bases; junction bases not matched to a gene: 8. This CDR3 has 12 amino acids. CDR1 MNHEY and CDR2 SMNVEV come from the germline V gene (reference sequence). The CDR3 region is CAAGTSGRFEFF. The CDR3 region has the DNA TGTGCCGCCGGGACTAGCGGGAGATTTGAGTTCTTC.

Remarks on this clonotype: At one end the junction does not follow the germline gene, possibly because of a read error. The rearrangement links TRBV4-3 to TRBJ2-1; 10 nucleotides match TRBD1. The CDR3 has 16 amino acids. Germline V gene sequence: CDR1 LGHNA, CDR2 YSLEER. CDR3 nucleotide sequence: TGCGCCAACAGCTCCCAGATGGGACAGGGGTGGGATGAGCAGTTCTTC. Translated, it gives CANSSQMGQGWDEQFF.

The V gene is TRBV7-6, the J gene TRBJ2-7, with 10 bases fitting TRBD2. CDR1 and CDR2 (germline): SGHVS, FNYEAQ. The CDR3 is made up of 18 amino acids. V was clipped by 0 bases and J by 2 bases; unmatched bases: 10. The CDR3 sequence: CASSLALLPSGGTYEQYF. The CDR3, as DNA: TGTGCCAGCAGCTTAGCTCTTCTCCCTAGCGGGGGTACCTACGAGCAGTACTTC. Looking up the rest from reference TRBV7-6 and TRBJ2-7 gives the full variable domain: GAGVSQSPRYKVTKRGQDVALRCDPISGHVSLYWYRQALGQGPEFLTYFNYEAQQDKSGLPNDRFSAERPEGSISTLTIQRTEQRDSAMYRCASSLALLPSGGTYEQYFGPGTRLTVT.

V usage is TRBV29-1 and J usage is TRBJ2-3; D is unresolved. The CDR3 runs to 13 residues. Trimming took off 3 bases at V and 2 bases at J, with 9 bases between the two ends. CDR1 and CDR2 (germline): SQVTM, ANQGSEA. CDR3 in amino acids: CSVEWVLTDTQYF. CDR3 coding DNA: TGCAGCGTTGAGTGGGTCCTCACAGATACGCAGTATTTT.

The table lists this clonotype with a few counts. J is TRBJ1-6 and V is TRBV28; 8 bases align to TRBD1. V lost 4 bases to trimming and J lost 10 bases; unmatched junction nucleotides: 12. Germline V gene lookup returns CDR1 MDHEN and CDR2 SYDVKM. The CDR3 spans 16 residues. The CDR3 here is CASSSAVQGAGSPLHF. The CDR3, as DNA: TGTGCCAGCAGTTCGGCGGTCCAGGGGGCTGGATCACCCCTCCACTTT.

The DNA for the CDR3 is TGTGCCAGCAGTTCGGCAAGCCACGAGCAGTACTTC. As protein: CASSSASHEQYF. This rearrangement joins TRBV12-3 or TRBV12-4 to TRBJ2-7, with D hard to call. The V gene lost 4 bases and the J gene lost 5 bases, with 9 bases spanning the gap. The CDR3 is 12 residues long.

This clonotype was observed a few times. The chain has TRBV12-3 or TRBV12-4 and TRBJ1-5; 11 bases are shared with TRBD1. The length of the CDR3 is 16 residues. With V trimmed by 7 bases and J by 3 bases, 8 bases remained unmatched. CDR3 in DNA: TGTGCCAGCACCGCCGGGACAGGGGGATCCAATCAGCCCCAGCATTTT. It yields the protein CASTAGTGGSNQPQHF.

V is TRBV7-2 and J is TRBJ2-5, with D perhaps TRBD1 (6 bases). The CDR3 loop spans 14 amino acids. The germline CDR1 and CDR2 sequences are SGHTA and FQGNSA. V lost 1 base, J lost 5 bases, and 11 bases lay in between. CDR3 protein: CASSLGGQEETQYF. The CDR3 DNA follows: TGTGCCAGCAGCTTAGGGGGGCAGGAGGAGACCCAGTACTTC.

This sequence joins TRBV5-6 and TRBJ2-1; perhaps TRBD1 as D (6 bases). CDR1 SGHDT and CDR2 YYEEEE come from the germline V gene. The CDR3 is made up of 15 amino acids. V was shortened by 6 bases and J by 3 bases, with 16 bases between the two germline ends. The CDR3 DNA follows: TGTGCCAGCAACCCGACAGGAGGACTCTACAATGAGCAGTTCTTC. The encoded protein is CASNPTGGLYNEQFF.

This clonotype has just a few counts. The chain uses TRBV7-2 and TRBJ2-3; no definite D call. CDR1 is SGHTA, CDR2 FQGNSA, per germline. The V gene lost 5 bases and the J gene lost 4 bases, with 19 bases spanning the gap. The length of the CDR3 is 16 residues. CDR3 nucleotides: TGTGCCAGCAGCCCCGATTTTCGAGGTGGGGCAGATACGCAGTATTTT. This codes for CASSPDFRGGADTQYF.

The chain employs TRBV14 and TRBJ2-7, with unresolved D. The CDR3 is made up of 13 amino acids. Germline V gene sequence: CDR1 SGHDN, CDR2 FVKESK. V lost 5 bases, J lost 2 bases, and 10 bases lay in between. The chain's CDR3 is CASSSGLTYEQYF. The CDR3 nucleotides are TGTGCCAGCAGCTCCGGTCTAACCTACGAGCAGTACTTC.

This clonotype was counted between two and nine times. J is TRBJ1-1 and V is TRBV12-3 or TRBV12-4; D unclear. This CDR3 region has 14 residues. V was pared by 4 bases and J by 0 bases, with 9 bases between. This chain's CDR3 is CASSWTQLNTEAFF. CDR3 DNA: TGTGCCAGCAGTTGGACGCAGTTGAACACTGAAGCTTTCTTT.

The chain combines TRBV6-5 with TRBJ1-4, with D possibly TRBD1 on 5 matching bases. Trimming left V 4 bases short and J 10 bases short, with 13 bases between. The CDR3 runs 13 residues. Germline V gene sequence: CDR1 MNHEY, CDR2 SVGAGI. CDR3: CASSSPGGGKLFF. The DNA for the CDR3 is TGTGCCAGCAGTTCCCCGGGGGGGGGAAAACTGTTTTTT.

This chain uses TRBV5-6 with TRBJ2-5; TRBD2 matches at 7 bases. Germline V gives CDR1 SGHDT, CDR2 YYEEEE. The ends lost 3 bases at V and 5 bases at J; junction bases unmatched: 7. This CDR3 contains 14 residues. The CDR3 spells CASSSLANGETQYF. The CDR3 DNA is TGTGCCAGCAGCTCACTAGCGAACGGGGAGACCCAGTACTTC.

The chain has TRBV28 and TRBJ1-5; tentative D call: TRBD1 (5 bases). Germline V CDR1 and CDR2: MDHEN, SYDVKM. The CDR3 runs 14 residues. The germline V and J ends were trimmed by 10 bases and 1 base, with 14 bases remaining between them. CDR3 coding DNA: TGTGCCATTGCCCCTGGGGGGAGCAATCAGCCCCAGCATTTT. It is translated as CAIAPGGSNQPQHF. The entire variable domain, with the rest obtained from reference TRBV28 and TRBJ1-5, is as follows: DVKVTQSSRYLVKRTGEKVFLECVQDMDHENMFWYRQDPGLGLRLIYFSYDVKMKEKGDIPEGYSVSREKKERFSLILESASTNQTSMYLCAIAPGGSNQPQHFGDGTRLSIL.

This clonotype was seen a handful of times. This sequence joins TRBV7-8 and TRBJ2-1; D may match TRBD1 or TRBD2 (5 bases each). Germline CDR1 reads SGHVS; CDR2 reads FQNEAQ. V lost 5 bases and J lost 8, with 22 bases in between. The CDR3 has 16 residues. The DNA of the CDR3 is TGTGCCAGCAGCCCGGAGGCTAGCCTCCAGGGTTATGAGCAGTTCTTC. It encodes CASSPEASLQGYEQFF. Full variable domain (missing parts from reference TRBV7-8 and TRBJ2-1): GAGVSQSPRYKVAKRGQDVALRCDPISGHVSLFWYQQALGQGPEFLTYFQNEAQLDKSGLPSDRFFAERPEGSVSTLKIQRTQQEDSAVYLCASSPEASLQGYEQFFGPGTRLTVL.

In its sample, this clonotype was seen a few times. The V call is TRBV6-1, the J call TRBJ1-5; weak D call: TRBD1 (5 bases). CDR3 length equals 16 residues. Looked up from germline, CDR1 is MNHNS and CDR2 is SASEGT. V dropped 2 bases and J dropped 4 bases, with 15 bases sitting between them. DNA of the CDR3: TGTGCCAGCAGTGAAATGGGGGGGGTTGGTAATCAGCCCCAGCATTTT. Its translation: CASSEMGGVGNQPQHF.

The chain uses TRBV29-1 and TRBJ2-1; the match to TRBD2 covers 7 bases. The CDR3 is 14 amino acids. V lost 1 base and J lost 8; bases outside the gene matches: 8. Germline V gene lookup returns CDR1 SQVTM and CDR2 ANQGSEA. The CDR3 DNA reads TGCAGCGTTGAAGCGATGGGGGGGAGGGATGAGCAGTTCTTC. It specifies CSVEAMGGRDEQFF.

In its sample, this clonotype was seen a few times. V is TRBV7-2 and J is TRBJ1-5; TRBD1 matches 8 bases. The CDR3 sequence is 14 residues long. V lost 4 bases and J lost 6; bases outside the gene matches: 5. Germline CDR1 is SGHTA and CDR2 is FQGNSA. The CDR3 DNA sequence: TGTGCCAGCAGCTACGACAGGGGAACTCAGCCCCAGCATTTT. Its protein product is CASSYDRGTQPQHF. The whole variable domain, filled in from reference TRBV7-2 and TRBJ1-5, reads GAGVSQSPSNKVTEKGKDVELRCDPISGHTALYWYRQSLGQGLEFLIYFQGNSAPDKSGLPSDRFSAERTGGSVSTLTIQRTQQEDSAVYLCASSYDRGTQPQHFGDGTRLSIL.